The 10 T cell receptor beta chains given below trace back to one sample, sequenced in a study of T cell repertoires in cytomegalovirus infection (dated by TCRdb to between 2018 and 2021). Instrument used: Illumina HiSeq 1500. Clones were called with MiXCR by TCRdb after fastp trimmed the public reads at Q25, and only in-frame beta chains were retained. When rows share a CDR3 protein, they turn into one entry using the most common DNA and genes. Recorded for this sample are approximately 240,000 distinct CDR3 sequences; roughly an eighth of them occurred a single time. Jointly, the top ten make up 1.6% of the sample. What was sequenced was PBMCs. These receptors all stem from a human donor in good health (CMV status not recorded). Some clones in this sample may be carry-over from other donors' samples.

V is TRBV9 and J is TRBJ1-4, with 8 nucleotides matching TRBD1. CDR3 length: 14 residues. V shed 3 bases, J shed 5 bases, and the junction held 3 bases outside the gene matches. CDR1 and CDR2 (germline): SGDLS, YYNGEE. The DNA for the CDR3 is TGTGCCAGCAGCGCCGGACAGGGAAATGAAAAACTGTTTTTT. Amino acids: CASSAGQGNEKLFF.

The V call is TRBV29-1, the J call TRBJ1-2; 8 nucleotides line up with TRBD1. The CDR3 is made up of 14 amino acids. V was clipped by 4 bases and J by 2 bases; unmatched bases: 6. Germline V gene data show CDR1 as SQVTM and CDR2 as ANQGSEA. DNA for the CDR3: TGCAGCGTTGGCAAGACAGGGGCGAACTATGGCTACACCTTC. Translating it yields CSVGKTGANYGYTF.

This chain uses TRBV28 with TRBJ2-3; TRBD1 matches 7 bases. Germline loops: CDR1 MDHEN, CDR2 SYDVKM. V lost 3 bases, J lost 5 bases, and 8 bases stayed unmatched. The CDR3 loop spans 15 amino acids. As DNA, the CDR3 is TGTGCCAGCAGTTTTGGGACAGCTCGAAGAGATACGCAGTATTTT. Translated, it gives CASSFGTARRDTQYF. The whole variable domain, remainder taken from reference TRBV28 and TRBJ2-3, is DVKVTQSSRYLVKRTGEKVFLECVQDMDHENMFWYRQDPGLGLRLIYFSYDVKMKEKGDIPEGYSVSREKKERFSLILESASTNQTSMYLCASSFGTARRDTQYFGPGTRLTVL.

This clonotype occurred a few times. The V and J genes are TRBV10-3 and TRBJ2-2; 9 bases agree with TRBD2. With 11 bases clipped from V and 2 bases from J, the junction kept 6 bases outside the gene matches. CDR1 ENHRY and CDR2 SYGVKD come from the germline V gene. The CDR3 totals 14 residues. The CDR3 loop reads CASTGLANTGELFF. CDR3 sequence (DNA): TGTGCCTCGACGGGACTAGCAAACACCGGGGAGCTGTTTTTT.

At least ten counts were recorded for this clonotype. The chain links TRBV5-1 to TRBJ1-2; the match to TRBD1 covers 10 bases. In germline, CDR1 is SGHRS, CDR2 YFSETQ. The J segment lost 2 bases and the V segment lost 4 bases, leaving 8 bases of the junction unmatched. CDR3 length: 16 residues. The CDR3 sequence is CASSRRQGASNYGYTF. For the CDR3, the DNA is TGCGCCAGCAGCCGTAGACAGGGGGCGAGCAACTATGGCTACACCTTC.

This clonotype was recorded at least ten times. J is TRBJ2-7 and V is TRBV7-3; TRBD2 matches at 7 bases. The CDR3 is made up of 15 amino acids. The junction had 5 bases not matched to a gene; V was cut back by 1 base and J by 2 bases. The germline gives CDR1 SGHTA, CDR2 FQGTGA. The CDR3 is CASSLSAGVAYEQYF. The CDR3 DNA is TGTGCCAGCAGCTTAAGTGCGGGGGTCGCCTACGAGCAGTACTTC.

This clonotype was counted only a few times. The chain couples TRBV29-1 to TRBJ2-6; perhaps TRBD2 as D (6 bases). CDR1 and CDR2 from the germline V gene are SQVTM and ANQGSEA. Trimming took off 0 bases at V and 1 base at J, with 16 bases between the two ends. The CDR3 runs 18 residues. CDR3 nucleotides: TGCAGCGTTGAAGATTGGGGGGAAAAAAGTTCTGGGGCCAACGTCCTGACTTTC. Its protein is CSVEDWGEKSSGANVLTF.

In its sample, this clonotype was seen a few times. The chain has TRBV7-4 and TRBJ2-7; D might be TRBD2 (6 bases). Germline V gene sequence: CDR1 SGHVT, CDR2 SQSDAQ. The CDR3 is 15 residues long. V was clipped by 5 bases and J by 2 bases, with 16 bases between them. CDR3 residues: CASSIPGTSTYEQYF. The CDR3 DNA reads as TGTGCCAGCAGCATTCCCGGGACTTCTACCTACGAGCAGTACTTC. Variable domain in full (rest from reference TRBV7-4 and TRBJ2-7): GAGVSQSPRYKVAKRGRDVALRCDSISGHVTLYWYRQTLGQGSEVLTYSQSDAQRDKSGRPSGRFSAERPERSVSTLKIQRTEQGDSAVYLCASSIPGTSTYEQYFGPGTRLTVT.

This clonotype was seen ten or more times. V gene TRBV6-2 or TRBV6-3 combines with J gene TRBJ2-3; 8 nucleotides agree with TRBD1. J lost 3 bases, V lost 5 bases, and 10 bases had no gene match. Germline V gives CDR1 MNHEY, CDR2 SVGEGT. This CDR3 has 16 residues. CDR3 sequence: CASSNLDRAGTDTQYF. The CDR3 DNA reads TGTGCCAGCAGTAACCTGGACAGGGCGGGAACAGATACGCAGTATTTT.

The table lists this clonotype with many counts. The rearrangement uses TRBV7-2 and TRBJ1-3; weak D call: TRBD1 (5 bases). CDR1 and CDR2 from the germline V gene are SGHTA and FQGNSA. The V gene lost 7 bases and the J gene lost 4 bases, with 14 bases spanning the gap. The CDR3 covers 14 residues. The CDR3 reads CASTARRDGNTIYF. DNA for the CDR3: TGTGCCAGCACCGCCCGGCGGGACGGAAACACCATATATTTT. Supplemented by reference TRBV7-2 and TRBJ1-3, the full variable domain reads GAGVSQSPSNKVTEKGKDVELRCDPISGHTALYWYRQSLGQGLEFLIYFQGNSAPDKSGLPSDRFSAERTGGSVSTLTIQRTQQEDSAVYLCASTARRDGNTIYFGEGSWLTVV.